This T cell receptor beta chain appears in the sequencing data of a study of CD8+ T cells in alopecia areata. Lesional scalp punch biopsies and peripheral blood came from alopecia areata patients. A few counts support this clone. Its antigen is as yet unknown. Notes on the study in general: Lesional scalp, especially alopecia totalis/universalis, showed higher clonality than normal scalp.

In each case, RNA was isolated and then reverse transcribed into cDNA as the sequencing template. Assay: immunoSEQ multiplex PCR; the TCRdb copy retains only in-frame clones and omits some. Here the sample spans some 170,000 clones, 65% to 75% being singletons. This clonotype originated in a human donor with alopecia areata. The sample in question was CD8+ T cells sorted from blood, obtained at week 0.

CDR3 DNA sequence: TGTGCCAGCAGCTTCGGACAGACCGGGGGCTACACCTTC. Translated: CASSFGQTGGYTF. The V gene is TRBV7-9, the J gene TRBJ1-2; D is possibly TRBD1 (6 bases). The germline gives CDR1 SEHNR, CDR2 FQNEAQ (reference sequence). The CDR3 totals 13 residues. The V end was cut by 3 bases, the J end by 8 bases, with 13 bases between.